Listed here is a single T cell receptor (beta chain). The specificity of this receptor is unknown. Base qualities are not provided; no much larger clone lies one nucleotide away. The sample comes from a study of blood T cell repertoires in COVID-19 (dated by TCRdb to 2018 to 2021). Background on the whole study: For ImmuneRACE Cohort 3, a participant was defined as recovered based on two consecutive negative NP/OP PCR tests, clearance by a healthcare professional, or resolution of symptoms. Samples covering the acute and convalescent phases of COVID-19 were provided by collaborators in the United States, Italy and Spain. The material from the prospective study consisted of cDNA or gDNA derived from T cells, B-cell-depleted T cells, or PBMCs. The repertoires were released in a freely available public database intended as a resource for research on the immune response to SARS-CoV-2. The dataset comprised deeply sampled blood TCRbeta repertoires from subjects exposed to, actively infected with, or recovered from COVID-19. Where available, HLA class I and class II types were obtained from metadata supplied by the sample provider rather than from assay-based typing. Sample metadata almost always included a de-identified subject ID, COVID-19 status, age in years and sex. The samples were drawn from two sources: the first 160 participants of the ongoing ImmuneRACE study, and 1,000 to 1,500 subjects contributed by 6 global collaborators.

Results the study describes overall, beyond this receptor: How much clinical and demographic metadata was included differed by source and by participant, and the metadata was provided uncurated.

TCRbeta CDR3 regions were amplified from genomic DNA using the immunoSEQ Assay, a bias-controlled multiplex PCR. The authors' pipeline ran thus. Within the assay, amplification of reference gene primers was used to estimate how many nucleated cells each sample contained. Sequence reads were collapsed and filtered to measure the absolute abundance of every unique TCRbeta CDR3 rearrangement. For each sample, productive Simpson clonality was calculated by taking the square root of Simpson's diversity index across productive rearrangements. TCRdb limited this immuneACCESS table to in-frame rearrangements with V and J called. A share of clones is missing; checked studies link under half to unresolved V genes, and the rest is unexplained. Clonal size and the V and J genes are those of that table, whereas D and trimming came from the DNA. This sample has a few hundred thousand clones in its table, and around 87% of those were observed once. The top ten hold about 1.9% of the sample.

In the prospective study, participants were about 18 to 95 years old, resided in about two dozen geographic areas of the United States, and were enrolled through a virtual design. In the prospective study, participants were assigned to cohorts based on the clinical history participants reported in a screening survey and a study questionnaire. Mobile phlebotomists in the prospective study collected whole blood, serum and a nasopharyngeal or oropharyngeal swab from every participant. Prospective study participants could optionally give additional blood draws and questionnaires over an approximately two-month period. Prospective study blood samples were shipped either frozen or at room temperature before DNA extraction. Trimming leaves V shorter by 9 bases and J shorter by 5 bases, with the junction holding 10 bases beyond the gene matches. The CDR3 contains 15 residues, cysteine and phenylalanine counted. Only the CDR3 portion is preserved as DNA: 45 bases, with reading frame beginning at the first base. According to the germline V gene (reference sequence), CDR1 reads SEHNR and CDR2 reads FQNEAQ.

The TCR was taken from a man in his forties in a cohort exposed to, infected with or recovered from COVID-19 (not recorded which). This receptor chain uses TRBV7-9 and TRBJ2-1; TRBD1 matches 10 bases in the middle. The sequencing input was PBMCs or T cells enriched from blood (not recorded which). This receptor carries the CDR3 CARSPGGQGNNEQFF. The DNA sequence reads TGTGCCAGGTCCCCTGGGGGACAGGGGAACAATGAGCAGTTCTTC.